What follows describes a single TCR beta chain. This sample is drawn from a study of shared T cell receptors in the human thymus. Clones were read by immunoSEQ multiplex PCR, and TCRdb kept only the in-frame ones, dropping some. This sample has 650,000 to 950,000 clones, with 75% to 90% found just once. This CDR3 region has 15 residues. Germline CDR1 SGHRS, CDR2 YFSETQ. With 3 bases removed from V and 5 bases from J, the gap between germline ends came to 15 bases. In addition, the sample was reused for a study of human thymus T cells.

Sequenced: thymocytes. This sequence joins TRBV5-1 and TRBJ2-1; D is possibly TRBD2 (7 bases). The origin of this receptor is a girl less than two years old with a congenital heart defect. The CDR3 nucleotides are TGCGCCAGCAGCTCCGGACGGGGGGCTAACAATGAGCAGTTCTTC. The encoded protein is CASSSGRGANNEQFF.